These T cell receptor beta chains were read from a single sample in a study of long-term antiretroviral therapy in people with HIV. Profiled with immunoSEQ multiplex PCR; TCRdb holds only in-frame clones, not every one. Of tens of thousands of clones listed, roughly nine tenths are singletons. The sequencing used unsorted PBMCs, collected 0.1 years before starting antiretroviral therapy. These TCRs come from a woman in her forties or fifties with HIV. CDR3s include the opening cysteine and the closing phenylalanine or tryptophan. Each record gives: V gene, D gene, clone size, J gene, CDR3 DNA, CDR3 protein. D genes are given only for firm matches. Clone size is not always given. Where it is, it says once, few, many or a class for expanded clones.

V: TRBV10-1
D: -
size: -
J: TRBJ2-1
DNA: TGCGCCAGCAGTGAAGGGTTAGCGCGAAATGAGCAGTTCTTC
CDR3: CASSEGLARNEQFF

V: TRBV5-6
D: -
size: -
J: TRBJ2-3
DNA: TGTGCCAGCAGCTTGGGAGGGGAAACAGATACGCAGTATTTT
CDR3: CASSLGGETDTQYF

V: TRBV15
D: -
size: few
J: TRBJ1-3
DNA: TGTGCCACCAGCCTAAGCTCTGGAAACACCATATATTTT
CDR3: CATSLSSGNTIYF

V: TRBV10-3
D: -
size: -
J: TRBJ1-2
DNA: TGTGCCATCAGTGAGTCGGGGGCTGGCTATGGCTACACCTTC
CDR3: CAISESGAGYGYTF

V: TRBV5-1
D: -
size: -
J: TRBJ2-5
DNA: TGCGCCAGCAGCCTGGGAGGGGGCCGAGAGACCCAGTACTTC
CDR3: CASSLGGGRETQYF

V: TRBV20-1
D: -
size: -
J: TRBJ2-2
DNA: TGCAGTGCTAGCTCGGGGAGGGAGCTGTTTTTT
CDR3: CSASSGRELFF

V: TRBV5-6
D: -
size: -
J: TRBJ2-7
DNA: TGTGCCAGCAGCTTGCTGGCGGCCGCCTACGAGCAGTACTTC
CDR3: CASSLLAAAYEQYF

V: TRBV5-1
D: TRBD1
size: -
J: TRBJ2-5
DNA: TGCGCCAGCAGACCGGACAGGGGGTTTTTGATAGAGACCCAGTACTTC
CDR3: CASRPDRGFLIETQYF

V: TRBV6-1
D: -
size: -
J: TRBJ2-7
DNA: TGTGCCAGCAGTGAAGTGGGCCTGTCGCCCGAGCAGTACTTC
CDR3: CASSEVGLSPEQYF

V: TRBV4-2
D: TRBD1
size: -
J: TRBJ2-3
DNA: TGTGCCAGCAGCCTAAACAGGGGTTCAGATACGCAGTATTTT
CDR3: CASSLNRGSDTQYF

V: TRBV27
D: -
size: -
J: TRBJ2-1
DNA: TGTGCCAGCAGTTTTGCAGGGGTTGAGCAGTTCTTC
CDR3: CASSFAGVEQFF

V: TRBV18
D: -
size: -
J: TRBJ2-1
DNA: TGTGCCAGCTCAGCCATTGATCAGGGACCCTACAATGAGCAGTTCTTC
CDR3: CASSAIDQGPYNEQFF

V: TRBV7-2
D: -
size: -
J: TRBJ2-1
DNA: TGTGCCAGCAGCTTAGCGCTTGCGGGCGGCAATGAGCAGTTCTTC
CDR3: CASSLALAGGNEQFF

V: TRBV7-2
D: -
size: -
J: TRBJ1-6
DNA: TGTGCCAGCAGCTTACAGGGAGGAGGTAATTCACCCCTCCACTTT
CDR3: CASSLQGGGNSPLHF

V: TRBV7-2
D: TRBD2
size: -
J: TRBJ2-1
DNA: TGTGCCAGCAGCCCCCAGGGACTAGCGGGGGGATACAATGAGCAGTTCTTC
CDR3: CASSPQGLAGGYNEQFF

V: TRBV7-2
D: -
size: -
J: TRBJ1-3
DNA: TGTGCCAGCAGCTCCCGACAAGGGAGCACCATATATTTT
CDR3: CASSSRQGSTIYF

V: TRBV11-1
D: TRBD2
size: -
J: TRBJ2-5
DNA: TGTGCCAGCAGCTTTCCCCGGACTAGCGGGGAAGAGACCCAGTACTTC
CDR3: CASSFPRTSGEETQYF

V: TRBV15
D: -
size: -
J: TRBJ2-7
DNA: TGTGCCACCCGAAAGGGCAGGGGAGCCTACGAGCAGTACTTC
CDR3: CATRKGRGAYEQYF

V: TRBV27
D: -
size: once
J: TRBJ2-5
DNA: -
CDR3: CASSDGQVRFLETQYF

V: TRBV5-4
D: TRBD2
size: -
J: TRBJ2-1
DNA: TGTGCCAGCAACGGGGGGATCTCCTACAATGAGCAGTTCTTC
CDR3: CASNGGISYNEQFF

V: TRBV11-2
D: -
size: -
J: TRBJ2-7
DNA: TGTGCCAGCAGCGCCTACAAGTCCCCCGAGCAGTACTTC
CDR3: CASSAYKSPEQYF

V: TRBV27
D: -
size: once
J: TRBJ1-2
DNA: TGTGCCAGCAGTTTTGTAGGACGGATAGCTAACTATGGCTACACCTTC
CDR3: CASSFVGRIANYGYTF

V: TRBV5-1
D: -
size: -
J: TRBJ1-1
DNA: TGCGCCAGCAGCCCGTTGATGAACACTGAAGCTTTCTTT
CDR3: CASSPLMNTEAFF

V: TRBV5-1
D: TRBD1
size: -
J: TRBJ2-1
DNA: TGCGCCAGCAGTTCCGGGACAGGGGGGAATGAGCAGTTCTTC
CDR3: CASSSGTGGNEQFF

V: TRBV30
D: -
size: -
J: TRBJ2-3
DNA: TGTGCCTTAGGTGCGATTGCGGGTACGCAGTATTTT
CDR3: CALGAIAGTQYF

V: TRBV7-3
D: -
size: -
J: TRBJ2-7
DNA: TGTGCCAGCAGCCCTCTAGGTTCCTACGAGCAGTACTTC
CDR3: CASSPLGSYEQYF

V: TRBV2
D: -
size: -
J: TRBJ1-1
DNA: TGTGCCAGCGGCCCAGGGAGGTCTGAAGCTTTCTTT
CDR3: CASGPGRSEAFF

V: TRBV15
D: -
size: -
J: TRBJ1-2
DNA: TGTGCCACCAGCAGAGATTGGGGGGGCTACACCTTC
CDR3: CATSRDWGGYTF

V: TRBV5-8
D: -
size: -
J: TRBJ1-6
DNA: TGTGCCAGCAGCTTTATCAGCTCCTATAATTCACCCCTCCACTTT
CDR3: CASSFISSYNSPLHF

V: TRBV5-6
D: -
size: -
J: TRBJ1-4
DNA: TGTGCCAGCAGCTTGGGATATGAGTGGGGGACTAATGAAAAACTGTTTTTT
CDR3: CASSLGYEWGTNEKLFF

V: TRBV10-3
D: TRBD1
size: -
J: TRBJ1-6
DNA: TGTGCCATCAGTGAAGGACAGGGGGGAAGTTCACCCCTCCACTTT
CDR3: CAISEGQGGSSPLHF

V: TRBV11-2
D: -
size: -
J: TRBJ1-3
DNA: TGTGCCAGCAGTCTTAGGGGGGGCTCTGGAAACACCATATATTTT
CDR3: CASSLRGGSGNTIYF

V: TRBV4-2
D: TRBD1
size: few
J: TRBJ1-6
DNA: TGTGCCAGCAGCCAAATTGCGGCAGGGGGATCACCCCTCCACTTT
CDR3: CASSQIAAGGSPLHF

V: TRBV19
D: -
size: -
J: TRBJ1-1
DNA: TGTGCCAGTAGTATAAACAAGAACACTGAAGCTTTCTTT
CDR3: CASSINKNTEAFF

V: TRBV7-7
D: TRBD2
size: -
J: TRBJ2-1
DNA: TGTGCTAGCAGCCTGCTAGTGGCGGGGGGGCAGGATGAGCAGTTCTTC
CDR3: CASSLLVAGGQDEQFF